Following are 13 T cell receptor beta chains from one sample sequenced in a study of blood T cell repertoires in COVID-19. TCRdb keeps only in-frame clones here, not all; method: immunoSEQ multiplex PCR. Of roughly 350,000 clones listed, roughly 90% are singletons. Sequencing used PBMCs or T cells enriched from blood (not recorded which). These receptors were collected from a woman aged 30 to 39 who had recovered from COVID-19.

V and J are TRBV6-5 and TRBJ2-1; D unclear. From germline, CDR1 is MNHEY and CDR2 SVGAGI. The V and J ends lost 10 bases and 9 bases respectively, with 13 bases between them. This CDR3 has 11 residues. CDR3 sequence reads: CATGIFLEQFF. CDR3 DNA sequence: TGTGCCACCGGTATATTTCTTGAGCAGTTCTTC.

V gene TRBV7-3 combines with J gene TRBJ1-2, with D maybe TRBD1 (6 bases). The CDR3 consists of 14 residues. V dropped 5 bases and J dropped 2 bases, with 12 bases sitting between them. CDR1 is SGHTA and CDR2 is FQGTGA in the germline V gene. In DNA, the CDR3 is TGTGCCAGCAGCCCTACAGGGACCAACTATGGCTACACCTTC. Its translation is CASSPTGTNYGYTF.

The genes are TRBV28 and TRBJ1-5, with TRBD1 matching over 7 bases. The V and J ends lost 5 bases and 2 bases, in that order; junction bases with no gene match: 6. The length of the CDR3 is 15 residues. Looked up from germline, CDR1 is MDHEN and CDR2 is SYDVKM. Written as DNA, the CDR3 is TGTGCCAGCAGTCGACAGGGTTCGGGCAATCAGCCCCAGCATTTT. Amino acid sequence: CASSRQGSGNQPQHF.

The J gene is TRBJ2-1, the V gene TRBV24-1; 7 bases match TRBD1. Trimming at V came to 4 bases and at J to 10 bases, leaving 3 bases not matched to a gene. The CDR3 is 12 residues long. Germline V gene lookup returns CDR1 KGHDR and CDR2 SFDVKD. This CDR3 reads CATSDPDREQFF. The CDR3 DNA follows: TGTGCCACCAGTGACCCGGACAGGGAGCAGTTCTTC.

This chain joins TRBV28 and TRBJ2-1, with 12 bases lining up with TRBD2. From germline, CDR1 is MDHEN and CDR2 SYDVKM. This CDR3 has 17 residues. Trimming removed 4 bases from V and 5 bases from J; junction bases left unmatched: 9. CDR3 residues: CASSSVELAGGDNEQFF. CDR3 in DNA: TGTGCCAGCAGTTCTGTCGAACTAGCGGGGGGAGACAATGAGCAGTTCTTC.

CDR3 in amino acids: CASSKPRYPWNQPQHF. Written as DNA, the CDR3 is TGTGCCAGCAGCAAACCCCGCTATCCCTGGAATCAGCCCCAGCATTTT. The chain recombines TRBV21-1 with TRBJ1-5. TRBV21-1 represents a pseudogene. CDR3 length: 16 residues.

The gene calls are TRBV7-3 and TRBJ2-3, with unresolved D. Germline lookup yields CDR1 SGHTA and CDR2 FQGTGA. Trimming cost V 0 bases and J 2 bases, with 12 bases left between them. The CDR3 runs 16 residues. CDR3 nucleotide sequence: TGTGCCAGCAGCTTAACGTACTCGAGAAACACAGATACGCAGTATTTT. Its translation: CASSLTYSRNTDTQYF.

The chain has TRBV27 and TRBJ2-5; D is possibly TRBD1 (6 bases). The V end lost 6 bases, the J end lost 2 bases, and 25 bases lay between the germline ends. The CDR3 extends over 18 amino acids. Germline CDR1 reads MNHEY; CDR2 reads SMNVEV (reference sequence). CDR3 in amino acids: CASSPNPGQRTPQETQYF. As DNA, the CDR3 is TGTGCCAGCAGCCCCAATCCGGGACAACGGACCCCTCAAGAGACCCAGTACTTC.

The V gene is TRBV29-1, the J gene TRBJ2-7; tentative D call: TRBD1 (6 bases). This CDR3 has 13 amino acids. CDR1 and CDR2 from the germline V gene are SQVTM and ANQGSEA. V dropped 4 bases and J dropped 2 bases, with 12 bases sitting between them. The CDR3 DNA reads as TGCAGCGTTGTCCCCGGGACACCCTACGAGCAGTACTTC. Protein sequence: CSVVPGTPYEQYF.

The chain combines TRBV7-8 with TRBJ1-3; weak D call: TRBD1 (5 bases). V was pared by 6 bases and J by 0 bases, with 12 bases between. Germline CDR1 reads SGHVS; CDR2 reads FQNEAQ. The CDR3 is 15 residues long. The CDR3: CASSPDSTSGNTIYF. The CDR3 DNA is TGTGCCAGCAGTCCCGACAGTACCTCTGGAAACACCATATATTTT.

The chain is built from TRBV19 and TRBJ1-1; D possibly corresponds to TRBD1 (6 bases). The germline V gene has CDR1 LNHDA and CDR2 SQIVND (reference sequence). Trimming removed 3 bases from V and 1 base from J, with 18 bases in between. CDR3 length: 17 residues. DNA of the CDR3: TGTGCCAGTAGTATTGGTCGTGACAGGAAACCGAACACTGAAGCTTTCTTT. Translating gives CASSIGRDRKPNTEAFF. The full variable domain, completed using reference TRBV19 and TRBJ1-1, is DGGITQSPKYLFRKEGQNVTLSCEQNLNHDAMYWYRQDPGQGLRLIYYSQIVNDFQKGDIAEGYSVSREKKESFPLTVTSAQKNPTAFYLCASSIGRDRKPNTEAFFGQGTRLTVV.

The chain carries TRBV28 and TRBJ1-5, with 8 positions matching TRBD1. J was trimmed by 4 bases and V by 8 bases; bases with no gene match: 7. The CDR3 is 14 residues long. Germline V gives CDR1 MDHEN, CDR2 SYDVKM. The CDR3 nucleotides are TGTGCCAGCCTCGGACAGGGAGGGAATCAGCCCCAGCATTTT. Its protein is CASLGQGGNQPQHF.

This chain links TRBV5-1 with TRBJ2-3; 10 bases map to TRBD2. The V gene end was trimmed by 5 bases and the J gene end by 6 bases; junction bases not matched to a gene: 3. The CDR3 runs to 13 residues. Germline V gives CDR1 SGHRS, CDR2 YFSETQ. CDR3: CASRLAGADTQYF. The CDR3 nucleotides are TGCGCCAGCAGGCTAGCGGGAGCGGATACGCAGTATTTT. The full variable domain, with the rest looked up from reference TRBV5-1 and TRBJ2-3, is KAGVTQTPRYLIKTRGQQVTLSCSPISGHRSVSWYQQTPGQGLQFLFEYFSETQRNKGNFPGRFSGRQFSNSRSEMNVSTLELGDSALYLCASRLAGADTQYFGPGTRLTVL.